The 21 T cell receptor beta chains listed next were all sequenced from one sample in a study of blood T cells in healthy people across ages. Through a sample-barcoded 5' primer and a J-beta primer mix, a second PCR was run for roughly 7 to 11 cycles. MiXCR was run by TCRdb on the 5' RACE reads, yielding one entry per CDR3 protein. Found here are over 1.5 million distinct CDR3 sequences, around half of them singletons; the top ten hold roughly 2.1%. Sequencing used blood. These TCRs come from a woman between 40 and 55 years old in good health.

This sequence joins TRBV29-1 and TRBJ2-2; D ambiguous. The CDR3 has 12 amino acids. The V end was cut by 4 bases, the J end by 2 bases, with 5 bases between. Looked up from germline, CDR1 is SQVTM and CDR2 is ANQGSEA. The CDR3 DNA reads as TGCAGCGTTGGGCTCAACACCGGGGAGCTGTTTTTT. Translation: CSVGLNTGELFF.

V and J are TRBV7-2 and TRBJ2-2; TRBD2 agrees at 7 bases. Looked up from germline, CDR1 is SGHTA and CDR2 is FQGNSA. The V gene end was trimmed by 0 bases and the J gene end by 7 bases; junction bases not matched to a gene: 5. The CDR3 has 15 residues. CDR3 sequence: CASSLAGGIFGELFF. DNA for the CDR3: TGTGCCAGCAGCTTAGCGGGGGGGATTTTCGGGGAGCTGTTTTTT.

The chain joins TRBV10-2 to TRBJ2-3; possibly TRBD1 or TRBD2 for D (5 bases each). Per germline, CDR1 WSHSY and CDR2 SAAADI. V was cut by 2 bases and J by 2 bases, with 11 bases left in between. The CDR3 is 15 amino acids. The CDR3 is CASSEGGRHTDTQYF. Written as DNA, the CDR3 is TGCGCCAGCAGTGAGGGGGGACGCCACACAGATACGCAGTATTTT.

This sequence joins TRBV9 and TRBJ2-6, with 10 bases identical to TRBD1. The germline gives CDR1 SGDLS, CDR2 YYNGEE. V shed 0 bases, J shed 7 bases, and the junction held 7 bases outside the gene matches. The CDR3 has 17 amino acids. The CDR3 DNA reads as TGTGCCAGCAGCGTAGGGACAGGGGGACTAATTGCCAACGTCCTGACTTTC. Its translation: CASSVGTGGLIANVLTF. Drawing the rest from reference TRBV9 and TRBJ2-6, the complete variable domain is DSGVTQTPKHLITATGQRVTLRCSPRSGDLSVYWYQQSLDQGLQFLIQYYNGEERAKGNILERFSAQQFPDLHSELNLSSLELGDSALYFCASSVGTGGLIANVLTFGAGSRLTVL.

This clonotype was detected only a few times. The chain couples TRBV7-6 to TRBJ2-4, with 7 bases aligning to TRBD1. The J call is in doubt because the DNA end fits TRBJ2-5 better. The CDR3 spans 14 residues. Germline lookup yields CDR1 SGHVS and CDR2 FNYEAQ. The CDR3 sequence is CASSFGPRGETQYF. CDR3 nucleotides: TGTGCCAGCAGCTTCGGGCCCAGGGGGGAGACCCAGTACTTC.

This clonotype was found a few times. The rearrangement uses TRBV24-1 and TRBJ2-1; 9 bases line up with TRBD2. The ends lost 4 bases at V and 9 bases at J; junction bases unmatched: 9. The CDR3 covers 15 residues. Germline values: CDR1 KGHDR, CDR2 SFDVKD. The CDR3 DNA reads TGTGCCACCAGTGACCCGGGACTAGCTAACCGTGAGCAGTTCTTC. It codes for CATSDPGLANREQFF.

This clonotype was observed a handful of times. The DNA of the CDR3 is TGTGCCAGCAGCCAGAGACTAGCGGGGGGGCTCAGGAATGAGCAGTTCTTC. Translated: CASSQRLAGGLRNEQFF. The chain recombines TRBV7-2 with TRBJ2-1; 14 nucleotides agree with TRBD2. With 5 bases clipped from V and 7 bases from J, the junction kept 10 bases outside the gene matches. The CDR3 runs 17 residues. Germline assignment: CDR1 SGHTA and CDR2 FQGNSA.

The rearrangement uses TRBV11-1 and TRBJ2-3; D remains ambiguous. The V and J ends lost 2 bases and 0 bases respectively, with 15 bases between them. The CDR3 spans 17 residues. CDR1 SGHAT and CDR2 FQDESV come from the germline V gene (reference sequence). In nucleotides, the CDR3 is TGTGCCAGCAGCTTACGGCGGAGAACGAAAAGCACAGATACGCAGTATTTT. It is translated as CASSLRRRTKSTDTQYF.

About this clonotype itself: A much larger clone differs by one base, so this may be a read error. The chain is built from TRBV4-3 and TRBJ2-5; D not resolved. Germline values: CDR1 LGHNA, CDR2 YSLEER. This CDR3 has 13 residues. CDR3 residues: CTSSQERRETQYF. The CDR3 nucleotides are TGCACCAGCAGCCAAGAAAGAAGGGAGACCCAGTACTTC.

In nucleotides, the CDR3 is TGTGCCAGCAGCTTAGTTCTGGCAGAAACGCCCAAAAACATTCAGTACTTC. It translates to CASSLVLAETPKNIQYF. The genes are TRBV7-8 and TRBJ2-4; D gene uncertain. The CDR3 contains 17 residues. Germline CDR1 and CDR2: SGHVS and FQNEAQ. Trimming took 1 base from V and 2 from J, leaving 15 bases between them.

This chain links TRBV5-1 with TRBJ2-7; TRBD1 matches 10 bases. The V gene end was trimmed by 0 bases and the J gene end by 7 bases; junction bases not matched to a gene: 7. The germline V gene encodes CDR1 SGHRS and CDR2 YFSETQ. The CDR3 is 15 residues long. The CDR3 bases are TGCGCCAGCAGCTTGGGGACAGGGGGACTGTGGGAGCAGTACTTC. It translates to CASSLGTGGLWEQYF.

The V call is TRBV7-6, the J call TRBJ2-5; D remains unclear. CDR3 size: 14 residues. The germline V and J ends were trimmed by 0 bases and 11 bases, with 16 bases remaining between them. Germline CDR1 SGHVS, CDR2 FNYEAQ. The CDR3 DNA sequence: TGTGCCAGCAGCTTAGCCCAATCTGGGGATGAGCAGTACTTC. Its protein is CASSLAQSGDEQYF. The entire variable domain, with the rest obtained from reference TRBV7-6 and TRBJ2-5, is as follows: GAGVSQSPRYKVTKRGQDVALRCDPISGHVSLYWYRQALGQGPEFLTYFNYEAQQDKSGLPNDRFSAERPEGSISTLTIQRTEQRDSAMYRCASSLAQSGDEQYFGPGTRLLVL.

This clonotype was counted a few times. The chain recombines TRBV9 with TRBJ1-2; the D gene is possibly TRBD1 (5 bases). Germline values: CDR1 SGDLS, CDR2 YYNGEE. Trimming stripped 0 bases from V and 3 bases from J, with 18 bases between. The CDR3 contains 17 residues. CDR3 nucleotides: TGTGCCAGCAGCGTAGGGGTTTGGCAGCGAGGGGACTATGGCTACACCTTC. Translated: CASSVGVWQRGDYGYTF.

This clonotype was recorded once. The chain carries TRBV6-5 and TRBJ1-4, with a possible D match to TRBD1 (5 bases). This CDR3 has 13 residues. Trimming shortened V by 7 bases and J by 6 bases, and 12 bases separated the two germline ends. From germline, CDR1 is MNHEY and CDR2 SVGAGI. Here the CDR3 DNA reads TGTGCCAGCAAGAGGGGATTGCATGAAAAACTGTTTTTT. Translating it yields CASKRGLHEKLFF.

In its sample, this clonotype was seen a few times. The gene calls are TRBV5-1 and TRBJ2-5, with TRBD1 as a possible D gene (6 bases). CDR1 is SGHRS and CDR2 is YFSETQ in the germline V gene. The CDR3 length is 15 residues. V dropped 4 bases and J dropped 1 base, with 14 bases sitting between them. The CDR3 DNA follows: TGCGCCAGCAGCCCCGTTGGGGGCGGCCAAGAGACCCAGTACTTC. Encoded protein: CASSPVGGGQETQYF.

This clonotype was seen more than once but under ten times. The chain has TRBV12-3 or TRBV12-4 and TRBJ2-7, with 9 bases lining up with TRBD1. This CDR3 region has 16 residues. Unmatched junction bases numbered 11, after V lost 2 bases and J lost 6 bases. DNA for the CDR3: TGTGCCAGCAGTTTATCAGGGACAGGGTGGGCTGGCGAGCAGTACTTC. This gives the protein CASSLSGTGWAGEQYF.

The genes are TRBV20-1 and TRBJ2-5, with a weak D call TRBD2 (6 bases). V was clipped by 3 bases and J by 7 bases, with 9 bases between them. The CDR3 covers 11 residues. Germline V gene lookup returns CDR1 DFQATT and CDR2 SNEGSKA (reference sequence). For the CDR3, the DNA is TGCAGTGCTAGGCCGGGAGCGACCCAGTACTTC. It codes for CSARPGATQYF.

The table lists this clonotype with a few counts. The rearrangement joins TRBV28 to TRBJ2-7, with D possibly matching TRBD2 (5 bases). The V and J ends lost 4 bases and 2 bases respectively, with 18 bases between them. Germline V gene data show CDR1 as MDHEN and CDR2 as SYDVKM. CDR3 length: 16 amino acids. Written as DNA, the CDR3 is TGTGCCAGCAGTTCAGTGAGAAGGACGGGGACCTACGAGCAGTACTTC. Translating it yields CASSSVRRTGTYEQYF.

In its sample, this clonotype was seen a few times. CDR3 in amino acids: CSGIGNYNEQFF. Written as DNA, the CDR3 is TGCAGTGGAATAGGGAACTACAATGAGCAGTTCTTC. This chain links TRBV20-1 with TRBJ2-1; D not resolved. There are 12 residues in the CDR3. From germline, CDR1 is DFQATT and CDR2 SNEGSKA (reference sequence). V gave up 7 bases and J gave up 3 bases, with 10 bases separating them.

The V gene is TRBV4-3, the J gene TRBJ2-3; 8 bases line up with TRBD2. Germline assignment: CDR1 LGHNA and CDR2 YSLEER. The CDR3 runs to 16 residues. The V segment lost 0 bases and the J segment 4 bases; nucleotides outside the gene matches: 6. The CDR3 loop is CASSQDGTGGADTQYF. DNA of the CDR3: TGCGCCAGCAGCCAAGATGGAACGGGGGGGGCAGATACGCAGTATTTT.

The genes are TRBV14 and TRBJ2-7; D perhaps matches TRBD2 (6 bases). The V and J ends lost 0 bases and 5 bases respectively, with 14 bases between them. Looked up from germline, CDR1 is SGHDN and CDR2 is FVKESK. This CDR3 has 15 amino acids. This chain's CDR3 is CASSQDLGGVHEQYF. The DNA of the CDR3 is TGTGCCAGCAGCCAAGATTTGGGCGGGGTCCACGAGCAGTACTTC.